What follows is one T cell receptor beta chain and its context. The junction differs from germline at one of its ends, possibly a read error. The same CDR3 can be traced to other DNA sequences in this sample. This record comes from a study of follicular helper T cells after annual influenza vaccination. Assay used: immunoSEQ multiplex PCR; TCRdb lists only in-frame clones, some missing. Here the sample spans about 10,000 clones, about 85% being singletons. Time point indicated: 2015-2016 season, pre-vaccination. Germline CDR1 reads SGHRS; CDR2 reads YFSETQ. The CDR3 has 14 residues. The rearrangement uses TRBV5-1 and TRBJ2-7; 8 nucleotides match TRBD1. The input for sequencing was CXCR5+ CD38- circulating T follicular helper cells from blood, taken on the day of influenza vaccination. Stated subset: circulating Tfh, non-naive CD4+CXCR5+PD-1+ (ICOS+CD38+ or ICOS-CD38-). This TCR came from an adult who received the influenza vaccine. The CDR3 nucleotides are TGCGCCAGCAGCTTGAGTCCAGGGGGCGACGAGCAATACTTC. Residues: CASSLSPGGDEQYF. Full variable domain (rest looked up from reference TRBV5-1 and TRBJ2-7): KAGVTQTPRYLIKTRGQQVTLSCSPISGHRSVSWYQQTPGQGLQFLFEYFSETQRNKGNFPGRFSGRQFSNSRSEMNVSTLELGDSALYLCASSLSPGGDEQYFGPGTRLTVT.